The entry below gives a single TCR beta chain sequence along with its context. This specimen comes from a study of blood T cell repertoires in COVID-19. Study at large: Sites across the United States, Italy and Spain contributed samples from acute and convalescent COVID-19. PBMCs, B-cell-depleted T cells, or T cells were the source of the cDNA or gDNA that made up the material.

In the original analysis: Reference gene primer amplification in the assay estimated nucleated cell counts. Sequencing was performed with immunoSEQ multiplex PCR; in TCRdb, only in-frame clones are kept and a portion is missing. V and J calls and clone size follow that table, whereas D and trimming were derived from the DNA. The profile shows approximately 450,000 clones, about 89% of them singletons. The V segment lost 2 bases and the J segment 7 bases; nucleotides outside the gene matches: 7. The germline CDR1 and CDR2 sequences are SEHNR and FQNEAQ (reference sequence). There are 14 residues in the CDR3.

V and J are TRBV7-9 and TRBJ2-7, with 8 positions matching TRBD2. Sequenced material: peripheral blood. This TCR came from a woman aged 25 to 39 with acute or convalescent COVID-19. This chain's CDR3 is CASSLSPERGEQYF. CDR3 DNA sequence: TGTGCCAGCAGCTTATCCCCGGAGCGGGGGGAGCAGTACTTC.